These T cell receptor beta chains were read from a single sample in a study of T cell repertoires in cytomegalovirus infection. TCRdb ran MiXCR on the reads and lists one entry per CDR3 protein. The sample shows around 750,000 distinct CDR3 sequences, approximately 29% of them seen only once. For these TCRs, the target antigens are not known. Sequenced here: cultured CD8+ T cells from PBMCs, sampled from culture after CMV antigen stimulation. The receptors originated from a human donor in good health (CMV status not recorded). Some clones in this sample may be carry-over from other donors' samples. Both conserved end residues are part of each CDR3. Fields, in order: clone size, D gene, V gene, J gene, CDR3 length, CDR3 protein, CDR3 DNA. The D gene is left open where the match is weak. Rows may omit the clone size; those that give it use once, few, many or a size class.

-	-	TRBV7-6	TRBJ2-1	13	CASSHPSSDEQFF	TGTGCTAGCAGCCATCCTAGCAGCGATGAGCAGTTCTTC
-	-	TRBV7-2	TRBJ1-1	15	CVSSLHPRGGTEAFF	TGTGTCAGCAGCTTGCACCCCAGAGGGGGCACTGAAGCTTTCTTT
-	-	TRBV5-5	TRBJ1-2	15	CASSLTAGYNYGYTF	TGTGCCAGCAGCTTGACCGCAGGGTATAACTATGGCTACACCTTC
few	TRBD1	TRBV15	TRBJ1-1	15	CATSRGQGLNTEAFF	TGTGCCACCAGCAGAGGACAGGGGCTGAACACTGAAGCTTTCTTT
-	TRBD2	TRBV7-9	TRBJ2-2	17	CTSSFLIGAGEDGELFF	TGTACCAGCAGCTTCCTAATAGGAGCGGGGGAGGACGGGGAGCTGTTTTTT
-	-	TRBV4-1	TRBJ2-1	15	CASSQSGSSGLEQFF	TGCGCCAGCAGCCAATCCGGGTCCTCAGGGTTAGAGCAGTTCTTC
few	-	TRBV7-3	TRBJ2-2	15	CASSLQGRTTGELFF	TGTGCCAGCAGCTTACAAGGGCGTACCACCGGGGAGCTGTTTTTT
few	-	TRBV7-8	TRBJ1-1	13	CASSRVGTSGAFF	TGTGCCAGCAGCCGAGTAGGGACATCAGGAGCTTTCTTT
few	-	TRBV7-9	TRBJ2-3	14	CASSLDSLTDTQYF	TGTGCCAGCAGCTTAGACTCTCTCACAGATACGCAGTATTTT
many	TRBD1	TRBV7-2	TRBJ1-6	17	CASSSAGPGTGLHPLHF	TGTGCCAGCAGCTCAGCCGGACCGGGGACAGGACTTCACCCCCTCCACTTT
-	-	TRBV6-5	TRBJ2-3	15	CASSYSGRSTDTQYF	TGTGCCAGCAGTTACTCAGGGCGGAGCACAGATACGCAGTATTTT
-	TRBD2	TRBV27	TRBJ2-1	16	CASTSYGGDSYNEQFF	TGTGCCAGCACATCCTATGGGGGGGATTCCTACAATGAGCAGTTCTTC
few	-	TRBV4-3	TRBJ2-3	15	CASSLGLRSTDTQYF	TGCGCCAGCAGCCTTGGACTTCGGAGCACAGATACGCAGTATTTT
once	TRBD2	TRBV27	TRBJ2-3	15	CASNSGGPYTDTQYF	TGTGCCAGCAATAGCGGGGGGCCCTACACAGATACGCAGTATTTT
-	-	TRBV4-3	TRBJ1-5	14	CASSQLRQSQSQHF	TGCGCCAGCAGCCAGCTTAGACAGTCTCAGTCCCAGCATTTT
-	-	TRBV7-4	TRBJ1-1	13	CASSPRSDHQAFF	TGTGCCAGCAGCCCTCGTTCCGACCACCAAGCTTTCTTT
many	-	TRBV7-9	TRBJ1-2	14	CASSPGLINYGYTF	TGTGCCAGCAGCCCTGGTTTAATAAACTATGGCTACACCTTC
-	-	TRBV9	TRBJ2-5	17	CASSHHPSGDYRETQYF	TGTGCCAGCAGCCATCACCCTTCAGGAGACTATCGAGAGACCCAGTACTTC
-	-	TRBV11-2	TRBJ2-5	15	CASSFWPGERETQYF	TGTGCCAGCAGCTTTTGGCCAGGGGAACGAGAGACCCAGTACTTC
few	TRBD1	TRBV27	TRBJ1-2	15	CASSSFRDSHYGYTF	TGTGCCAGCAGTTCATTCCGGGACAGCCATTATGGCTACACCTTC
-	-	TRBV19	TRBJ2-1	11	CASTHGNEQFF	TGTGCCAGTACCCACGGCAATGAGCAGTTCTTC
few	-	TRBV27	TRBJ1-2	12	CASSLNGRGYTF	TGTGCCAGCAGTTTAAATGGGAGGGGCTACACCTTC
many	TRBD1	TRBV7-9	TRBJ2-3	15	CASSHRDRDPDTQYF	TGTGCCAGCAGCCACCGGGACAGGGATCCCGATACGCAGTATTTT
-	-	TRBV6-5	TRBJ2-3	15	CASSYAGKPTDTQYF	TGTGCCAGCAGTTACGCGGGAAAACCCACAGATACGCAGTATTTT
few	-	TRBV11-2	TRBJ1-6	16	CASSLLTGGDNSPLHF	TGTGCCAGCAGCCTCCTTACTGGAGGGGATAATTCACCCCTCCACTTT
-	-	TRBV7-9	TRBJ2-1	12	CASSPRTVEQFF	TGTGCCAGCAGCCCACGGACGGTAGAGCAGTTCTTC
-	-	TRBV7-9	TRBJ2-1	14	CASSLKDPHNEQFF	TGTGCCAGCAGCTTAAAAGATCCGCACAATGAGCAGTTCTTC
many	-	TRBV4-1	TRBJ1-5	13	CASSQGSNQPQHF	TGTGCCAGCAGTCAGGGTAGCAATCAGCCCCAGCATTTT
-	TRBD1	TRBV29-1	TRBJ2-1	12	CSALTGENEQFF	TGCAGCGCACTGACAGGGGAAAATGAGCAGTTCTTC
-	TRBD1	TRBV27	TRBJ1-1	16	CASSLYGQGKKDEAFF	TGTGCCAGCAGTTTATATGGACAGGGGAAGAAGGATGAAGCTTTCTTT
many	TRBD1	TRBV7-8	TRBJ2-3	12	CASSPRGDTQYF	TGTGCCAGCAGCCCCAGGGGGGATACGCAGTATTTT
few	TRBD1	TRBV5-1	TRBJ2-7	14	CASSLRGQAYEQYF	TGCGCCAGCAGCCTGAGGGGACAGGCCTACGAGCAGTACTTC
many	-	TRBV7-9	TRBJ1-2	18	CASEGAGPQGFYLDGYTF	TGTGCCAGCGAGGGAGCCGGTCCCCAGGGGTTCTACCTCGATGGCTACACCTTC
few	-	TRBV12-3/TRBV12-4	TRBJ2-7	13	CASRRDSRYEQYF	TGTGCCAGCAGACGGGACTCCCGCTACGAGCAGTACTTC
few	TRBD1	TRBV5-6	TRBJ2-1	16	CASRLNRDRVYNEQFF	TGTGCCAGCAGACTAAACCGGGACAGGGTCTACAATGAGCAGTTCTTC
-	TRBD2	TRBV12-3/TRBV12-4	TRBJ2-2	16	CASSESGGPNTGELFF	TGTGCCAGCAGCGAGAGCGGGGGGCCGAACACCGGGGAGCTGTTTTTT
-	-	TRBV12-3/TRBV12-4	TRBJ2-5	15	CASSLAGSFQETQYF	TGTGCCAGCAGTTTAGCAGGGTCCTTCCAAGAGACCCAGTACTTC
-	-	TRBV12-3/TRBV12-4	TRBJ2-2	15	CASSQAPGGSGELFF	TGTGCCAGCAGTCAGGCCCCCGGGGGATCCGGGGAGCTGTTTTTT
-	TRBD1	TRBV6-5	TRBJ2-5	16	CASSYFGDRGHETQYF	TGTGCCAGCAGTTACTTTGGGGACAGGGGGCATGAGACCCAGTACTTC
-	-	TRBV12-3/TRBV12-4	TRBJ2-7	14	CASRGKGGYYEQYF	TGTGCCAGCAGGGGTAAAGGGGGGTACTACGAGCAGTACTTC